This passage covers 15 T cell receptor beta chains from one sample sequenced in a study of T cell changes during pregnancy in multiple sclerosis. Assay: immunoSEQ multiplex PCR; the TCRdb copy retains only in-frame clones and omits some. The sample comprises about 100,000 clones, around 94% of which are singletons, and around 1.2% rests with the top ten. This material consisted of peripheral blood, taken in the second trimester of pregnancy. Receptor source: a female donor with multiple sclerosis, enrolled in a pregnancy study.

This chain uses TRBV7-2 with TRBJ1-5, with no clear D. With 1 base removed from V and 5 bases from J, the gap between germline ends came to 12 bases. The CDR3 length is 15 residues. The germline V gene encodes CDR1 SGHTA and CDR2 FQGNSA. The DNA for the CDR3 is TGTGCCAGCAGCTTAGTCGTCACAGCTCATCAGCCCCAGCATTTT. It encodes CASSLVVTAHQPQHF.

The V call is TRBV7-6, the J call TRBJ2-1; 8 nucleotides align to TRBD2. This CDR3 has 20 amino acids. J lost 0 bases, V lost 5 bases, and 18 bases had no gene match. Germline loops: CDR1 SGHVS, CDR2 FNYEAQ. CDR3: CASSDSGGASGLSSYNEQFF. The DNA of the CDR3 is TGTGCCAGCAGCGACTCCGGGGGGGCTAGCGGATTGAGCTCCTACAATGAGCAGTTCTTC.

The CDR3 spells CASSLPGGLYEQYF. The CDR3 DNA sequence: TGTGCCAGTAGTCTACCCGGGGGGCTCTACGAGCAGTACTTC. This rearrangement joins TRBV19 to TRBJ2-7, with D possibly TRBD2 on 7 matching bases. V was pared by 5 bases and J by 3 bases, with 14 bases between. The CDR3 is 14 amino acids. Germline V gene data show CDR1 as LNHDA and CDR2 as SQIVND (reference sequence).

The chain links TRBV6-1 to TRBJ1-2; perhaps TRBD1 as D (5 bases). Trimming took off 7 bases at V and 2 bases at J, with 17 bases between the two ends. The CDR3 spans 15 residues. Looked up from germline, CDR1 is MNHNS and CDR2 is SASEGT. The CDR3 sequence: CASIRTGAGNYGYTF. CDR3 in DNA: TGTGCCAGCATTCGTACTGGGGCTGGCAACTATGGCTACACCTTC.

This clone was recorded only once. The chain carries TRBV29-1 and TRBJ2-1; 10 bases are shared with TRBD2. The CDR3 is made up of 13 amino acids. From germline, CDR1 is SQVTM and CDR2 ANQGSEA. Germline trimming cut 8 bases from V and 7 bases from J; bases unmatched to any gene: 8. In DNA form, the CDR3 reads TGCAGCCATACTAGCGGGGAGGATAATGAGCAGTTCTTC. Translated: CSHTSGEDNEQFF.

V usage is TRBV19 and J usage is TRBJ2-2; D remains unclear. CDR1 and CDR2 (germline): LNHDA, SQIVND (reference sequence). V dropped 4 bases and J dropped 5 bases, with 8 bases sitting between them. This CDR3 has 13 residues. The CDR3, as DNA: TGTGCCAGTAGTACCTCCCGGACCGGGGAGCTGTTTTTT. Translated: CASSTSRTGELFF.

The chain combines TRBV5-4 with TRBJ1-2; D may be TRBD1 (6 bases). CDR1 and CDR2 (germline): SGHNT, YYREEE (reference sequence). Trimming stripped 1 base from V and 5 bases from J, with 15 bases between. CDR3 length: 15 residues. CDR3 in amino acids: CASSLRGGAGYGYTF. The DNA of the CDR3 is TGTGCCAGCAGCTTGCGAGGGGGTGCCGGATATGGCTACACCTTC.

On this clone itself: An end of the junction differs from the germline gene, which may be a read error. The V call is TRBV4-1, the J call TRBJ2-3; D perhaps matches TRBD2 (6 bases). CDR1 is MGHRA and CDR2 is YSYEKL in the germline V gene. The CDR3 has 14 amino acids. The CDR3 DNA follows: TGCGCCAGCAGCCACCTCGGGCCCGGGGCGGGACCCTTCTTT. Its protein product is CASSHLGPGAGPFF.

The gene calls are TRBV6-5 and TRBJ1-1, with TRBD1 as a possible D gene (5 bases). The CDR3 sequence is 14 residues long. CDR1 and CDR2 (germline): MNHEY, SVGAGI. V was trimmed by 0 bases and J by 3 bases, leaving 8 bases between them. CDR3 sequence reads: CASSYSGGDTEAFF. Written as DNA, the CDR3 is TGTGCCAGCAGTTACTCAGGAGGGGACACTGAAGCTTTCTTT.

The chain combines TRBV6-5 with TRBJ2-1; D may be TRBD1 (6 bases). The CDR3 is 15 amino acids. The ends were cut back, 4 bases at V and 10 bases at J, with 20 bases in the middle. Germline CDR1 and CDR2: MNHEY and SVGAGI. The CDR3 reads CASSSAVTGPLEQFF. DNA of the CDR3: TGTGCCAGCAGTTCCGCCGTCACAGGGCCTTTAGAGCAGTTCTTC.

V gene TRBV7-3 combines with J gene TRBJ1-2; D is uncertain. The germline gives CDR1 SGHTA, CDR2 FQGTGA. This CDR3 contains 13 residues. V was trimmed by 2 bases and J by 4 bases, leaving 8 bases between them. In DNA form, the CDR3 reads TGTGCCAGCAGCTTAGACACCGGCTATGGCTACACCTTC. Protein: CASSLDTGYGYTF.

V is TRBV5-1 and J is TRBJ2-3; D gene unclear. V gave up 0 bases and J gave up 5 bases, with 7 bases separating them. Germline V gene data show CDR1 as SGHRS and CDR2 as YFSETQ. The CDR3 consists of 13 residues. The CDR3 spells CASSLGPGDTQYF. In nucleotides, the CDR3 is TGCGCCAGCAGCTTGGGACCAGGAGATACGCAGTATTTT. Full variable domain (remainder filled in from reference TRBV5-1 and TRBJ2-3): KAGVTQTPRYLIKTRGQQVTLSCSPISGHRSVSWYQQTPGQGLQFLFEYFSETQRNKGNFPGRFSGRQFSNSRSEMNVSTLELGDSALYLCASSLGPGDTQYFGPGTRLTVL.

This sequence joins TRBV7-9 and TRBJ1-5; 8 positions agree with TRBD1. After removal of 0 bases from V and 2 bases from J, the junction contained 9 bases not matched to a gene. This CDR3 is built from 18 residues. CDR1 and CDR2 from the germline V gene are SEHNR and FQNEAQ (reference sequence). CDR3 residues: CASSLALTGVGGNQPQHF. For the CDR3, the DNA is TGTGCCAGCAGCTTAGCCCTGACAGGGGTCGGCGGCAATCAGCCCCAGCATTTT. The whole variable domain, filled in from reference TRBV7-9 and TRBJ1-5, reads DTGVSQNPRHKITKRGQNVTFRCDPISEHNRLYWYRQTLGQGPEFLTYFQNEAQLEKSRLLSDRFSAERPKGSFSTLEIQRTEQGDSAMYLCASSLALTGVGGNQPQHFGDGTRLSIL.

This chain links TRBV6-5 with TRBJ2-7; 7 nucleotides match TRBD1. The CDR3 spans 13 residues. CDR1 and CDR2 (germline): MNHEY, SVGAGI. V lost 2 bases, J lost 5 bases, and 3 bases stayed unmatched. CDR3 sequence: CASSYTTGNEQYF. CDR3 DNA sequence: TGTGCCAGCAGTTACACGACAGGGAACGAGCAGTACTTC.

This chain uses TRBV27 with TRBJ2-1, with D maybe TRBD2 (5 bases). Germline lookup yields CDR1 MNHEY and CDR2 SMNVEV (reference sequence). V was trimmed by 6 bases and J by 7 bases, leaving 10 bases between them. This CDR3 is built from 12 residues. CDR3 amino acids: CASRKLGNEQFF. The DNA for the CDR3 is TGTGCCAGCAGGAAACTAGGGAATGAGCAGTTCTTC.